This T cell receptor beta chain was found in a study of cytotoxic CD8 clonotypes in ibrutinib-treated CLL. Study results and limitations: Once treatment began, public clonotypes, which were uncommon, contracted or stayed stable.

Note on this clone: Its antigen is still unknown.

Here immunoSEQ multiplex PCR was the method, and the copy in TCRdb shows in-frame clones only, minus some. The sample consists of about 76,000 clones, roughly 85% of them appearing once. This CDR3 comprises 13 residues. The V gene's germline CDR1 is MNHNS and CDR2 SASEGT. V shed 6 bases and J shed 2 bases, with 11 bases lying between them. The sequencing used PBMCs, collected after 24 months of ibrutinib treatment. The V and J genes are TRBV6-1 and TRBJ2-7, with D perhaps TRBD1 or TRBD2 (5 bases each). The sequence was collected from a human donor with chronic lymphocytic leukemia. The CDR3 DNA reads as TGTGCCAGCAGCCGGGACCGTGCCTACGAGCAGTACTTC. The encoded protein is CASSRDRAYEQYF.